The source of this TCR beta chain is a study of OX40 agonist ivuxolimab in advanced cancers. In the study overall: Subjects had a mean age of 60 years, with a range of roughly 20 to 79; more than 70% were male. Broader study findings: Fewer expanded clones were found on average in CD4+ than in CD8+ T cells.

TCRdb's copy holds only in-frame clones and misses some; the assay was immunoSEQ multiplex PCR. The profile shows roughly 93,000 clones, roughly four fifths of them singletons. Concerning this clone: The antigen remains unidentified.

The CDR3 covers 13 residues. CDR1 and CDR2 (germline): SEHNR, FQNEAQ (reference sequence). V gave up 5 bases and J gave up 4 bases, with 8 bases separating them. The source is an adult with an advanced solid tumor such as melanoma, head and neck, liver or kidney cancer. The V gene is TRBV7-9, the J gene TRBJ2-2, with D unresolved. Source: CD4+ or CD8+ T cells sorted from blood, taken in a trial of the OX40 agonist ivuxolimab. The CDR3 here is CASSRDFTGELFF. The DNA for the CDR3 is TGTGCCAGCAGCAGGGATTTCACCGGGGAGCTGTTTTTT.